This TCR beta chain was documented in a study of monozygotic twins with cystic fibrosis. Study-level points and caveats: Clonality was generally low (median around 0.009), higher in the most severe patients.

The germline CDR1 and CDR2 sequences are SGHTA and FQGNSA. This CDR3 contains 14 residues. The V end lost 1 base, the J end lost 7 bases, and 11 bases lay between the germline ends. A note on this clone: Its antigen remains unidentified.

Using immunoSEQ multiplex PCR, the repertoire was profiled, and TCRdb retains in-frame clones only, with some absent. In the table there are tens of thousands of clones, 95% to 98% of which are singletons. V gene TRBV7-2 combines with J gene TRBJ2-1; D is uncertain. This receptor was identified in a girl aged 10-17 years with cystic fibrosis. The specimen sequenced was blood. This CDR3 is CASSLGGLGNEQFF. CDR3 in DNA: TGTGCCAGCAGCTTAGGGGGTCTAGGGAATGAGCAGTTCTTC.